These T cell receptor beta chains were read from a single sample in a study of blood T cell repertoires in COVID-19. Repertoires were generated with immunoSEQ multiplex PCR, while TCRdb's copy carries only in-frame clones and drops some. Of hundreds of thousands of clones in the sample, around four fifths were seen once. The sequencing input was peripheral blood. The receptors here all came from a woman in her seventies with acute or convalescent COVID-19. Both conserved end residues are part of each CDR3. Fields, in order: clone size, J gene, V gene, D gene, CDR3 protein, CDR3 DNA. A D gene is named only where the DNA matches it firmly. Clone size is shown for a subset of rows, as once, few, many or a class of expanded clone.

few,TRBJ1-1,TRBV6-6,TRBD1,CASSYQGAQAFF,TGTGCCAGCAGTTACCAGGGGGCGCAAGCTTTCTTT
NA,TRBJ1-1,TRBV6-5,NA,CASSPQGPNTEAFF,TGTGCCAGCAGTCCTCAGGGGCCGAACACTGAAGCTTTCTTT
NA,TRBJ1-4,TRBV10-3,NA,CAISERGPDPNEKLFF,TGTGCCATCAGTGAACGAGGGCCCGACCCGAATGAAAAACTGTTTTTT
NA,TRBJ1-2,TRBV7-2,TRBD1,CASSQWTGGNGYTF,TGTGCCAGCAGCCAGTGGACAGGGGGAAATGGCTACACCTTC
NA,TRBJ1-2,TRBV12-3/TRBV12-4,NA,CASSLAGYGYTF,TGTGCCAGCAGTTTGGCGGGCTATGGCTACACCTTC
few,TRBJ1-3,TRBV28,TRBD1,CASTRTGSLTIYF,TGTGCCAGCACTCGGACAGGGAGTCTCACCATATATTTT
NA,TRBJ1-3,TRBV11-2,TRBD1,CASSLGQGKVNTIYF,TGTGCCAGCAGCTTAGGACAGGGGAAGGTTAACACCATATATTTT
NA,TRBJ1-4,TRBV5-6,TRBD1,CASSWDRVNEKLFF,TGTGCCAGCAGCTGGGACAGAGTAAATGAAAAACTGTTTTTT
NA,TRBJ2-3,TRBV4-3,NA,CASSQDPAGARTDTQYF,TGCGCCAGCAGCCAAGATCCCGCAGGGGCGCGCACAGATACGCAGTATTTT
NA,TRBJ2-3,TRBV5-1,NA,CASSLGGGGPTDTQYF,TGCGCCAGCAGCTTGGGCGGCGGGGGCCCCACAGATACGCAGTATTTT
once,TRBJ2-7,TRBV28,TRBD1,CASSTLRDRGDEQYF,TGTGCCAGCAGTACACTCCGGGACAGGGGCGACGAGCAGTACTTC
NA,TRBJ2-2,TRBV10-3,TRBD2,CAIKPSGARELFF,TGTGCCATCAAACCTAGCGGGGCGAGGGAGCTGTTTTTT
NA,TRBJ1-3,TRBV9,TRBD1,CASSVSQGARSGNTIYF,TGTGCCAGCAGCGTTTCACAGGGGGCGCGGTCGGGAAACACCATATATTTT
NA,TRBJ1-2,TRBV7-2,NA,CASSIPLTGQDYGYTF,TGTGCCAGCAGCATTCCTTTAACAGGGCAGGACTATGGCTACACCTTC
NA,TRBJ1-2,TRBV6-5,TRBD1,CASGQGGYGYTF,TGTGCCAGCGGACAGGGTGGATATGGCTACACCTTC
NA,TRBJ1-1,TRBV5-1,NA,CASSPDTGMNTEAFF,TGCGCCAGCAGCCCGGACACAGGGATGAACACTGAAGCTTTCTTT
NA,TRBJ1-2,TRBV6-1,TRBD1,CASSEPGTGAYGYTF,TGTGCCAGCAGTGAACCCGGGACAGGGGCCTATGGCTACACCTTC
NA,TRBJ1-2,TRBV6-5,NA,CASSYSTGNYGYTF,TGTGCCAGCAGTTACTCGACAGGCAACTATGGCTACACCTTC
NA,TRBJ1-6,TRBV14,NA,CASSQTAILALHF,TGTGCCAGCAGCCAAACTGCCATTTTGGCCCTCCACTTT
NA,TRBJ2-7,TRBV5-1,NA,CASSLGSRFEQYF,TGCGCCAGCAGCTTGGGCAGTCGCTTCGAGCAGTACTTC
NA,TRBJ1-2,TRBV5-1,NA,CASSLPSRQKGYTF,TGCGCCAGCAGCTTGCCCTCCAGACAGAAAGGCTACACCTTC
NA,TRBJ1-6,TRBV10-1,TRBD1,CASSDQGAASPLHF,TGCGCCAGCAGTGACCAGGGGGCGGCCTCACCCCTCCACTTT
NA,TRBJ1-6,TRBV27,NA,CASKGSSYNSPLHF,TGTGCCAGCAAAGGGAGCTCCTATAATTCACCCCTCCACTTT
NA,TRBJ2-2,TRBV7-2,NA,CASSLSSVNTGELFF,TGTGCCAGCAGCTTATCGTCAGTGAACACCGGGGAGCTGTTTTTT
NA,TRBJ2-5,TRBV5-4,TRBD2,CASSLGLAGGQETQYF,TGTGCCAGCAGCTTGGGACTAGCGGGGGGTCAAGAGACCCAGTACTTC
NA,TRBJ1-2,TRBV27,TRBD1,CASSFRTGQGYTF,TGTGCCAGCAGTTTCAGGACAGGGCAAGGCTACACCTTC
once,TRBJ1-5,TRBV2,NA,CASSPPGRSNQPQHF,TGTGCCAGCAGTCCACCGGGAAGAAGCAATCAGCCCCAGCATTTT
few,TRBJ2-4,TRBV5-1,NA,CASSPEAENIQYF,TGCGCCAGCAGCCCGGAAGCGGAAAACATTCAGTACTTC
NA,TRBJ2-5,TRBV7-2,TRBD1,CASSQGQGETQYF,TGTGCCAGCAGCCAGGGACAGGGGGAGACCCAGTACTTC
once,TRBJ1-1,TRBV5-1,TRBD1,CASSQQGGGGTEAFF,TGCGCCAGCAGCCAGCAAGGGGGCGGAGGGACTGAAGCTTTCTTT
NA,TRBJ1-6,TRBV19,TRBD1,CASSMRTGDGSPLHF,TGTGCCAGTAGTATGAGGACAGGGGATGGTTCACCCCTCCACTTT
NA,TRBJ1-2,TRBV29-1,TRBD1,CSVAGGGTDYGYTF,TGCAGCGTTGCGGGTGGTGGGACAGACTATGGCTACACCTTC
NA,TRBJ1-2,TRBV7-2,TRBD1,CASSLGPPGQAEGYTF,TGTGCCAGCAGCTTAGGTCCCCCCGGACAGGCGGAGGGCTACACCTTC
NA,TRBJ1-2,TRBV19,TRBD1,CASSSSYGTAKYGYTF,TGTGCCAGTAGTTCCTCTTATGGGACAGCTAAATATGGCTACACCTTC
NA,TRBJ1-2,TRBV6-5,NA,CASFRGDYGYTF,TGTGCCAGCTTCCGGGGAGACTATGGCTACACCTTC
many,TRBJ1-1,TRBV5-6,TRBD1,CASSRFNQGAGAFF,TGTGCCAGCAGCCGCTTCAATCAGGGGGCCGGCGCTTTCTTT
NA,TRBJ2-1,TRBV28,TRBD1,CASSVTTGASSYNEQFF,TGTGCCAGCAGTGTAACTACAGGGGCTTCCTCCTACAATGAGCAGTTCTTC
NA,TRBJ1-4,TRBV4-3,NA,CASSQVQGYNEKLFF,TGCGCCAGCAGCCAAGTCCAGGGTTACAATGAAAAACTGTTTTTT
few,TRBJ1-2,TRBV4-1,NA,CASSQTGSYGYTF,TGCGCCAGCAGCCAAACAGGGAGCTATGGCTACACCTTC
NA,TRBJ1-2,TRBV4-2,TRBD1,CASSQGTGYQGYGYTF,TGTGCCAGCAGCCAAGGGACAGGGTACCAGGGGTATGGCTACACCTTC